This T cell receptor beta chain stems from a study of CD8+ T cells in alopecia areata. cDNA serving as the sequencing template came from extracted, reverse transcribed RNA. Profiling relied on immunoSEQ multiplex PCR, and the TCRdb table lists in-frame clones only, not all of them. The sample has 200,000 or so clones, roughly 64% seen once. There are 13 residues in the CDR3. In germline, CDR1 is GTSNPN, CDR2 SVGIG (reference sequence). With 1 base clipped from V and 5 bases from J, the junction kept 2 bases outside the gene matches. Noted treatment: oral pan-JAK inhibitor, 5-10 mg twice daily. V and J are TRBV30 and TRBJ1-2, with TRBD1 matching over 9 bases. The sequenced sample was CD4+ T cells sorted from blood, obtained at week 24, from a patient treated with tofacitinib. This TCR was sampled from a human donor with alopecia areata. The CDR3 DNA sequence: TGTGCCTGGAGTGCCGGGACAGGGTATGGCTACACCTTC. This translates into CAWSAGTGYGYTF. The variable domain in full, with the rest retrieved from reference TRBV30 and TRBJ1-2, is SQTIHQWPATLVQPVGSPLSLECTVEGTSNPNLYWYRQAAGRGLQLLFYSVGIGQISSEVPQNLSASRPQDRQFILSSKKLLLSDSGFYLCAWSAGTGYGYTFGSGTRLTVV.